In its sample, the clone carrying this T cell receptor (beta chain) was seen a few times. Its antigen is unknown. TCRdb called the RT-PCR reads again in MiXCR, with one record for every CDR3 protein. The sample yields around 850,000 distinct CDR3 sequences, approximately 18% seen once. The sample belongs to a study of response to subunit inactivated influenza vaccine. From germline, CDR1 is SQVTM and CDR2 ANQGSEA. J gave up 2 bases and V 4 bases, and 2 bases lay outside the gene matches. This CDR3 region has 14 residues. Study-wide results and caveats: Every seasonal influenza vaccination brings in few new T cells, the authors suggested.

The chain couples TRBV29-1 to TRBJ2-3, with 11 bases fitting TRBD2. The sample here was PBMCs from blood, taken about 5 days after vaccination. The receptor was isolated from a man aged 45-65 years who received an inactivated influenza vaccine. CDR3 region: CSVASGGITDTQYF. CDR3 nucleotides: TGCAGCGTTGCTAGCGGGGGGATCACAGATACGCAGTATTTT.